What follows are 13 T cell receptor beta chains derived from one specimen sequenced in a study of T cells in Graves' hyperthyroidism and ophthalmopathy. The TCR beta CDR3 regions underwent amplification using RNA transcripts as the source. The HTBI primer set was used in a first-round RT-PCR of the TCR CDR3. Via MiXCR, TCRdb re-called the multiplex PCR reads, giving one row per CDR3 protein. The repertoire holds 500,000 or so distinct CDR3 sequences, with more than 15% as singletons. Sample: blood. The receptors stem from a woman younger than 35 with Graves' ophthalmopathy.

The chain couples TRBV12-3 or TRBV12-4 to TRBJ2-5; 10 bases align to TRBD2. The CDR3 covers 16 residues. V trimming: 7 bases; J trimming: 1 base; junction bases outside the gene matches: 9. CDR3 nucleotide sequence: TGTGCCAGCACCTTTAGCGGGGGGACGGGCCAAGAGACCCAGTACTTC. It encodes CASTFSGGTGQETQYF.

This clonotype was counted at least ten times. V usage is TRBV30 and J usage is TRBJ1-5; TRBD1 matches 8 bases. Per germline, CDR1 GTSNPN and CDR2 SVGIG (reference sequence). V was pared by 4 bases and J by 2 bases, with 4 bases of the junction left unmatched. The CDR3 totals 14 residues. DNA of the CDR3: TGTGCCTGGACTAAACAGGGGGGCAATCAGCCCCAGCATTTT. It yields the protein CAWTKQGGNQPQHF.

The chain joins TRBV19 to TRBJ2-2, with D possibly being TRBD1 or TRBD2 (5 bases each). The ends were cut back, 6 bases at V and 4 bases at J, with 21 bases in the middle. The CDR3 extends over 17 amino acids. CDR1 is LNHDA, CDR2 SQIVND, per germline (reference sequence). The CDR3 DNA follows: TGTGCCAGTAGGCCGGGACCAGCGGTTGCGAGCACCGGGGAGCTGTTTTTT. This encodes CASRPGPAVASTGELFF.

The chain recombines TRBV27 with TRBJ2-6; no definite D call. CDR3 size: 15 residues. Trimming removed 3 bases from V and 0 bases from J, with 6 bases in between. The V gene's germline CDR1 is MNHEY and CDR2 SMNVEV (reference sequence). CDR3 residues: CASSFIGSGANVLTF. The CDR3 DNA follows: TGTGCCAGCAGTTTCATAGGCTCTGGGGCCAACGTCCTGACTTTC.

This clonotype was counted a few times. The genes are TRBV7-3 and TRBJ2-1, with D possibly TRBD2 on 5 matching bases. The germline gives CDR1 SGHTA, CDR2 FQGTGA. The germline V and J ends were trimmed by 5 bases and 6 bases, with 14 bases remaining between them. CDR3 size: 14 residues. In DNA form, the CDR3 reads TGTGCCAGCAGCCCCAGGACTGGTTGCAATGAGCAGTTCTTC. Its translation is CASSPRTGCNEQFF.

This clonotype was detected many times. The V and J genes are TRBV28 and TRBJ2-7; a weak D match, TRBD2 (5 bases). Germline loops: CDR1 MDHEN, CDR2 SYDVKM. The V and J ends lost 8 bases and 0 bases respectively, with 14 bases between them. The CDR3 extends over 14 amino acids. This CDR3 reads CASQDSEFSYEQYF. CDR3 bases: TGTGCCAGCCAGGACTCAGAATTCTCCTACGAGCAGTACTTC.

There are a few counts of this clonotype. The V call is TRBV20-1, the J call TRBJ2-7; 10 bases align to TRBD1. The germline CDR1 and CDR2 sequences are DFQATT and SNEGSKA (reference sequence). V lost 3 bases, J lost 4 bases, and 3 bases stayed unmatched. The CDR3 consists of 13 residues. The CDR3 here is CSAREDRGYEQYF. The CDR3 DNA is TGCAGTGCTAGGGAGGACAGGGGGTACGAGCAGTACTTC.

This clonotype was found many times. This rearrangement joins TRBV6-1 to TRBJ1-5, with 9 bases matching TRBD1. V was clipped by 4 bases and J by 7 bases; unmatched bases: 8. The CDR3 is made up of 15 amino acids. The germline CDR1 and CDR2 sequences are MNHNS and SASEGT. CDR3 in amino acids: CASSVGQGGVQPQHF. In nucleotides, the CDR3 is TGTGCCAGCAGTGTGGGACAGGGAGGCGTGCAGCCCCAGCATTTT.

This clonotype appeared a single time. The CDR3 bases are TGTGCCTGCGAGGGACTAGACGTTGTCGGGGAGCTGTTTTTT. This sequence encodes CACEGLDVVGELFF. The V gene is TRBV19, the J gene TRBJ2-2, with 8 bases that match TRBD2. The CDR3 sequence is 14 residues long. Germline CDR1 is LNHDA and CDR2 is SQIVND (reference sequence). With V trimmed by 11 bases and J by 7 bases, 12 bases remained unmatched. The full variable domain, completed using reference TRBV19 and TRBJ2-2, is DGGITQSPKYLFRKEGQNVTLSCEQNLNHDAMYWYRQDPGQGLRLIYYSQIVNDFQKGDIAEGYSVSREKKESFPLTVTSAQKNPTAFYLCACEGLDVVGELFFGEGSRLTVL.

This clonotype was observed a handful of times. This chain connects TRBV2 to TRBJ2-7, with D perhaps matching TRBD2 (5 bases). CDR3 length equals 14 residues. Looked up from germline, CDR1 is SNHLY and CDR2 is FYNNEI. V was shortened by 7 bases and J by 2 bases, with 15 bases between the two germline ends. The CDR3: CASTSPGVTYEQYF. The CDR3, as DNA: TGTGCCAGCACCAGCCCCGGGGTAACCTACGAGCAGTACTTC.

CDR3 in amino acids: CASSVGLAQTLNEQFF. The CDR3 DNA follows: TGTGCCAGCAGCGTAGGACTAGCGCAAACTCTCAATGAGCAGTTCTTC. The gene calls are TRBV9 and TRBJ2-1, with 8 positions matching TRBD2. V lost 0 bases, J lost 6 bases, and 8 bases stayed unmatched. The CDR3 covers 16 residues. In germline, CDR1 is SGDLS, CDR2 YYNGEE.

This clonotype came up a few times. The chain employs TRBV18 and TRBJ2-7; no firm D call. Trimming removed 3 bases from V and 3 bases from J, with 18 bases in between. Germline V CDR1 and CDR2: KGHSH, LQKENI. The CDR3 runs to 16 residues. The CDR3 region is CASSPPDGYLDYEQYF. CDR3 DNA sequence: TGTGCCAGCTCACCTCCGGACGGATACCTTGACTACGAGCAGTACTTC.

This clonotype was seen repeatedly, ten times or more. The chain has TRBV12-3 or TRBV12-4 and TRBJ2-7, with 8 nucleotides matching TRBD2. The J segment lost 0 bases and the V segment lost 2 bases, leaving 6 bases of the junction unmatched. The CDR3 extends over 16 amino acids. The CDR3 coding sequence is TGTGCCAGCAGTTTACGGGGGGGGGATTACTCCTACGAGCAGTACTTC. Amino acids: CASSLRGGDYSYEQYF.